What follows is one T cell receptor (beta chain) and its context. The record originates from a study of blood T cell repertoires in COVID-19. As for the study in general: Spain, Italy and the United States supplied samples that represented acute and convalescent COVID-19.

Participants spanned ages about 18 to 95 years and resided in some 22 US areas. Participants' reported clinical history set cohort assignment. In the original processing: Amplifying reference gene primers gave estimates of nucleated cell counts. Libraries were prepared by immunoSEQ multiplex PCR; TCRdb keeps only in-frame clonotypes and omits some of them. V and J calls and clone size come straight from that table; D and trimming were deduced from the DNA. Here the sample spans approximately 210,000 clones, around four fifths being singletons. CDR1 is LGHDT, CDR2 YNNKEL, per germline (reference sequence). The V gene end was trimmed by 2 bases and the J gene end by 2 bases; junction bases not matched to a gene: 6. The CDR3 has 17 residues.

The chain employs TRBV3-1 (or the pseudogene TRBV3-2) and TRBJ2-3, with TRBD2 matching 11 bases. The sequence was obtained from a man between 35 and 55 years old who had recovered from COVID-19. The sequencing input was PBMCs or T cells enriched from blood (not recorded which). The CDR3 is CASSQLAGGRLTDTQYF. CDR3 nucleotides: TGTGCCAGCAGCCAACTAGCGGGAGGTAGGCTCACAGATACGCAGTATTTT.